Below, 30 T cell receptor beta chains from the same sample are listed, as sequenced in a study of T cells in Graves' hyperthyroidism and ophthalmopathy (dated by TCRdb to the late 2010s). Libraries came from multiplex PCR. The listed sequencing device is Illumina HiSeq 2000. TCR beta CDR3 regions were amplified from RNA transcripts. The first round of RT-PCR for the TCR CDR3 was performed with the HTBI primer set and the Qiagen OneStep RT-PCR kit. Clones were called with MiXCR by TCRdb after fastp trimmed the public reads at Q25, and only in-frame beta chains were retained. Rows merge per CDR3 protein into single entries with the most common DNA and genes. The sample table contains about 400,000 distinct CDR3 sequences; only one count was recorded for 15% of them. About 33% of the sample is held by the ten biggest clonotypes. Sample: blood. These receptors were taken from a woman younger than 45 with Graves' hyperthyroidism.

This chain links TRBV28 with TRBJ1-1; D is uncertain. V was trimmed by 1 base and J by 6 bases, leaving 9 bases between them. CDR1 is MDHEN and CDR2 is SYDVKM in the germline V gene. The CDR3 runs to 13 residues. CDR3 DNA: TGTGCCAGCAGTTTATACTCCCTCTCTGAAGCTTTCTTT. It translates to CASSLYSLSEAFF.

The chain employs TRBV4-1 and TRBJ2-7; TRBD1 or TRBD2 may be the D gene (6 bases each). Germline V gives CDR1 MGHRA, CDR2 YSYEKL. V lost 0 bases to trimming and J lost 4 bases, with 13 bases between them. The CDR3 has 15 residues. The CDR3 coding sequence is TGCGCCAGCAGCCAAGATTTGGGGGGCGGTTACGAGCAGTACTTC. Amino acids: CASSQDLGGGYEQYF.

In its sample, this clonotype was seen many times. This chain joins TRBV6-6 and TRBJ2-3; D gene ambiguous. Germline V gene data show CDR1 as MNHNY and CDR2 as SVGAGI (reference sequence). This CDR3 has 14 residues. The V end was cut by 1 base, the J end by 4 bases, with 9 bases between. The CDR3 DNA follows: TGTGCCAGCAGTTACTGGCAGCACGCAGATACGCAGTATTTT. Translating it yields CASSYWQHADTQYF.

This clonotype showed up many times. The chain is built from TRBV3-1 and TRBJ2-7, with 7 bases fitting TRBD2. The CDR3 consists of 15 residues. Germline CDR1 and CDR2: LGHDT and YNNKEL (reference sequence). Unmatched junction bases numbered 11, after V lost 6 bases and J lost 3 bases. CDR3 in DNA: TGTGCCAGCAGGTACAGAGCGGGAATCAACTACGAGCAGTACTTC. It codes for CASRYRAGINYEQYF.

CDR3 nucleotide sequence: TGTGCCAGCAGCCATCACGGGACTAGCGGAGGGGAGCAGTTCTTC. Translation: CASSHHGTSGGEQFF. The chain couples TRBV3-1 to TRBJ2-1; 11 nucleotides agree with TRBD2. The CDR3 runs to 15 residues. V shed 3 bases and J 10 bases; nucleotides not matched to a gene: 8. Germline lookup yields CDR1 LGHDT and CDR2 YNNKEL (reference sequence).

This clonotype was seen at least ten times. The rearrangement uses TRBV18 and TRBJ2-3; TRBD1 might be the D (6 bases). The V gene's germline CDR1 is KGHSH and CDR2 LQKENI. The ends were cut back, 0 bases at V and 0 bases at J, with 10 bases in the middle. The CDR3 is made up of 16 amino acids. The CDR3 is CASSPPDRYSTDTQYF. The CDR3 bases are TGTGCCAGCTCACCACCGGACAGATATAGCACAGATACGCAGTATTTT.

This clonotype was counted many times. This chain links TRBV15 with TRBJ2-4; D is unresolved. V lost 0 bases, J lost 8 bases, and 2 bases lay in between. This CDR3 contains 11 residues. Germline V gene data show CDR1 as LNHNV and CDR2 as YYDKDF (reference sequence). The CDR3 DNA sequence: TGTGCCACCAGCAGAGATGACATTCAGTACTTC. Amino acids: CATSRDDIQYF.

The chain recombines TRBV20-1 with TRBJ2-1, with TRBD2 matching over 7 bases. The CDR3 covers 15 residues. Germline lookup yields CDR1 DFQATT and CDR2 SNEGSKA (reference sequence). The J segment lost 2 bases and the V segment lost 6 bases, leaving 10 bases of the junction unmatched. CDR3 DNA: TGCAGTGCAAATCGTCTAGCGGCCGCCTACAATGAGCAGTTCTTC. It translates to CSANRLAAAYNEQFF.

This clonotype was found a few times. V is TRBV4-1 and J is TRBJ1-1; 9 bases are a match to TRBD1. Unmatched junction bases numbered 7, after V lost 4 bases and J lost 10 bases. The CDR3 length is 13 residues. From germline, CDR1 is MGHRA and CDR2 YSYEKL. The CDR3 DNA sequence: TGCGCCAGCAGCCCTCAGGGACAGGGCCGAGCTTTCTTT. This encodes CASSPQGQGRAFF.

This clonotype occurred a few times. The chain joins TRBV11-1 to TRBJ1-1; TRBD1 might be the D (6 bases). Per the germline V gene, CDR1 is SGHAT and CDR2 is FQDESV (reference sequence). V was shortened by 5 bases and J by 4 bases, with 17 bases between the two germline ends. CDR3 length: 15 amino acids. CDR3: CASSRPLRGGTEAFF. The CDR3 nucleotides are TGTGCCAGCAGCCGCCCCCTTAGGGGGGGCACTGAAGCTTTCTTT.

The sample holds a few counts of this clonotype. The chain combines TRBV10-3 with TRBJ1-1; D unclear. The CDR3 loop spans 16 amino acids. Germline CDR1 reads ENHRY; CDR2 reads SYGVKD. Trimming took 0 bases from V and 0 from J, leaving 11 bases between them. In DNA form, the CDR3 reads TGTGCCATCAGTGAGTCGGAGTTACAGTTGAACACTGAAGCTTTCTTT. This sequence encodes CAISESELQLNTEAFF.

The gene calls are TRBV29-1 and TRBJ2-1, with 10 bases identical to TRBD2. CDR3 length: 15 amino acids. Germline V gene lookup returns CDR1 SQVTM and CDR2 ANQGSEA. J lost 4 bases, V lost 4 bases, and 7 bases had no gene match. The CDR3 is CSVVGLAENYNEQFF. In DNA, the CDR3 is TGCAGCGTTGTAGGACTAGCGGAGAATTACAATGAGCAGTTCTTC.

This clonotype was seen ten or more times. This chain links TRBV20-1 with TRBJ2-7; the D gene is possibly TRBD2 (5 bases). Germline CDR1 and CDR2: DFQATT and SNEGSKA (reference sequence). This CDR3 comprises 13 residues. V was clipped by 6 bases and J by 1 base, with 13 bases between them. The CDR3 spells CSAWTGDSYEQYF. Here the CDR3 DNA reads TGCAGTGCCTGGACTGGGGATTCCTACGAGCAGTACTTC.

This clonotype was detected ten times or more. CDR3 loop: CASSLVGASYNEQFF. CDR3 nucleotide sequence: TGTGCCAGCAGCTTGGTGGGGGCCTCCTACAATGAGCAGTTCTTC. V is TRBV5-4 and J is TRBJ2-1; TRBD1 might be the D (6 bases). The germline V gene encodes CDR1 SGHNT and CDR2 YYREEE (reference sequence). Trimming pared 0 bases from V and 0 bases from J, leaving 7 bases between. The CDR3 contains 15 residues.

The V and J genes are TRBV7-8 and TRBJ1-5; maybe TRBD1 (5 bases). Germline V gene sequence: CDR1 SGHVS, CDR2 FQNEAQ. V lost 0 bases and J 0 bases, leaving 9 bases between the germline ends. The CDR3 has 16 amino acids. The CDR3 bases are TGTGCCAGCAGCTTAGCCCAGGGTAATAGCAATCAGCCCCAGCATTTT. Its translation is CASSLAQGNSNQPQHF.

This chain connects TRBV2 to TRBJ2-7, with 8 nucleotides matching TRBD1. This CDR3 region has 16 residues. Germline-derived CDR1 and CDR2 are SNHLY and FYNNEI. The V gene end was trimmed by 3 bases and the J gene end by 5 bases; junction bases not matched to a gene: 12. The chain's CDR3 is CASSERRTGTYHEQYF. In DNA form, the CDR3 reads TGTGCCAGCAGTGAGCGGAGGACAGGGACGTATCACGAGCAGTACTTC.

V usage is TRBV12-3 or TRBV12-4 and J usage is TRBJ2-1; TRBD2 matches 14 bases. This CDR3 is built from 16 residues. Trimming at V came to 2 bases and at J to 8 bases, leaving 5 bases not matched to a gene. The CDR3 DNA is TGTGCCAGCAGTTTAAAGGGACTAGCGGGAGAACATGAGCAGTTCTTC. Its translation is CASSLKGLAGEHEQFF.

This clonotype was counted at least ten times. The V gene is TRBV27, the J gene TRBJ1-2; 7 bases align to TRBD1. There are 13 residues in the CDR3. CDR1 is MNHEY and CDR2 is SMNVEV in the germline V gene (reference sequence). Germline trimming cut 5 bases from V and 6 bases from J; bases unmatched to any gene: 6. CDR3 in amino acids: CASSPRGMDGYTF. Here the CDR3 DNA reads TGTGCCAGCAGTCCCAGGGGGATGGATGGCTACACCTTC.

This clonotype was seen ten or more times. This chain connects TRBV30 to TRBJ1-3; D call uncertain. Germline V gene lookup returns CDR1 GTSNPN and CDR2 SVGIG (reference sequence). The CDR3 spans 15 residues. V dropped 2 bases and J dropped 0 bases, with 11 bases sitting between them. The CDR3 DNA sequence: TGTGCCTGGAGTACCGACGGATACTCTGGAAACACCATATATTTT. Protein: CAWSTDGYSGNTIYF.

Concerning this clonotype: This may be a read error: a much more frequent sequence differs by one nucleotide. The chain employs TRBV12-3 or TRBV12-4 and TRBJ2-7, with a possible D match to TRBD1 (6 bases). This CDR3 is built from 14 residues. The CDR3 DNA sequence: TGTGCCAGCAGACCCGGACAGTTCTCCTACGAGCAGTCCTTC. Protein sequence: CASRPGQFSYEQSF.

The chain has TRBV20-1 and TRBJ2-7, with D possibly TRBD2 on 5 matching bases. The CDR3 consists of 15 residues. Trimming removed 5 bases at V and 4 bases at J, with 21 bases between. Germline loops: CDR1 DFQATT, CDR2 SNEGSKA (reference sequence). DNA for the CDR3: TGCAGTGCTGAGGGCCTTTTACGAGACGGATACGAGCAGTACTTC. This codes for CSAEGLLRDGYEQYF.

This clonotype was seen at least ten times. CDR3 amino acids: CASSLFSVVTGWGNANDTQYF. DNA of the CDR3: TGTGCCAGCAGTTTATTCAGCGTGGTCACAGGGTGGGGGAACGCCAATGATACGCAGTATTTT. The genes are TRBV12-3 or TRBV12-4 and TRBJ2-3; D perhaps matches TRBD1 (6 bases). The CDR3 is made up of 21 amino acids. V dropped 2 bases and J dropped 6 bases, with 33 bases sitting between them.

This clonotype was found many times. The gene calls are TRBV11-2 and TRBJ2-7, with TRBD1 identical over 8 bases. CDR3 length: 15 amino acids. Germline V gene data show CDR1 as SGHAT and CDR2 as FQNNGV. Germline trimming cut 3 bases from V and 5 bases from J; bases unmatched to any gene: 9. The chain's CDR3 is CASSFVTGADNEQYF. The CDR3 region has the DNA TGTGCCAGCAGCTTCGTGACAGGGGCGGACAACGAGCAGTACTTC.

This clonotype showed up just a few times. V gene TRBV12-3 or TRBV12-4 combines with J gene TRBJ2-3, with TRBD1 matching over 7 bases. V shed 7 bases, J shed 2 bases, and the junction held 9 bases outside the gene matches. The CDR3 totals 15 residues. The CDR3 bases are TGTGCCAGCACCATTCAGGGGACAGCCACAGATACGCAGTATTTT. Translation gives CASTIQGTATDTQYF.

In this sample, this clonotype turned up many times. The CDR3 spells CASSPGVDQPQHF. In DNA, the CDR3 is TGTGCCAGCTCACCAGGGGTGGACCAGCCCCAGCATTTT. V gene TRBV18 combines with J gene TRBJ1-5, with D unresolved. This CDR3 region has 13 residues. Trimming took off 2 bases at V and 7 bases at J, with 9 bases between the two ends. Germline-derived CDR1 and CDR2 are KGHSH and LQKENI.

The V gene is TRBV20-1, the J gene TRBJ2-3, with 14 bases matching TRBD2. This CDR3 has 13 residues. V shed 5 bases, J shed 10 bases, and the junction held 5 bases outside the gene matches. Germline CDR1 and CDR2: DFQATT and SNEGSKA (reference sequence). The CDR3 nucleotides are TGCAGTGCTCCCGGGACTAGCGGGAGTGCGCAGTATTTT. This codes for CSAPGTSGSAQYF.

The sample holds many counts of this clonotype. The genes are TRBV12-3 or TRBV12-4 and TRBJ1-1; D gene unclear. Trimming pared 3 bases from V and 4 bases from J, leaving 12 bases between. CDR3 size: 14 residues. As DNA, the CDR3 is TGTGCCAGCAGTTTCGCTCGGGGTGGCACTGAAGCTTTCTTT. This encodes CASSFARGGTEAFF.

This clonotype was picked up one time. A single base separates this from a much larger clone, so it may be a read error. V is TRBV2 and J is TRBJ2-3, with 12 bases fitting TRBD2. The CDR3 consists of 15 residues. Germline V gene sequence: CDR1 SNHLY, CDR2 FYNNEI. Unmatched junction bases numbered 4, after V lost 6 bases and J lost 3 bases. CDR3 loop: CASRVGLAGTDTQYF. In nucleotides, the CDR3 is TGTGCCAGCAGAGTCGGACTAGCGGGGACAGATACGCAGTATTTT.

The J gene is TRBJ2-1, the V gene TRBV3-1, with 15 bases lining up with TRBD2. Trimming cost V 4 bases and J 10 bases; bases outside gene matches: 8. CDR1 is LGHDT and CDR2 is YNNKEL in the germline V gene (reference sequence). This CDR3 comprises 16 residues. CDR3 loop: CASSPGLAGGVGEQFF. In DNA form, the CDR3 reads TGTGCCAGCAGCCCCGGACTAGCGGGAGGGGTTGGAGAGCAGTTCTTC.

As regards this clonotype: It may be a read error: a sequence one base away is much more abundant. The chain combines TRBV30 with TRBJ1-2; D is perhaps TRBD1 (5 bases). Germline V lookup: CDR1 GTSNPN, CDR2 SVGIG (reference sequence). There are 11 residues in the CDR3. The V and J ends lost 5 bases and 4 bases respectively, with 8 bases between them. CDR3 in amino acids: CAWGGTYGYTF. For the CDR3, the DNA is TGTGCCTGGGGTGGGACCTATGGCTACACCTTC.